Described below is a single T cell receptor (beta chain) sequence and its context. Its specificity is unknown. This CDR3 comprises 16 residues. In germline, CDR1 is LGHDT, CDR2 YNNKEL (reference sequence). Unmatched junction bases numbered 16, after V lost 5 bases and J lost 10 bases. CD4+ T cells from unexposed donors were obtained before the COVID-19 pandemic (2011-2018). CD4+ T cells were isolated from the cells after around eleven days of culture. Testing used SARS-CoV-2 S/N and four cold-coronavirus spikes on unexposed-donor CD4+ T cells, cells permitting. Cultures held two million PBMCs per well with approximately 9.8 IU/ml IL-2. Fresh IL-2 medium replaced half the medium on days 3 and 7. TCRdb's copy holds only in-frame clones and misses some; the assay was immunoSEQ multiplex PCR. Of about 21,000 clones listed, 65% to 85% were seen once; the top ten hold approximately 16%. The sample is drawn from a study of CD4 T cells in relation to SARS-CoV-2 and coronaviruses.

The V call is TRBV3-1 (or the pseudogene TRBV3-2), the J call TRBJ2-1; 8 bases are a match to TRBD2. The receptor comes from a human donor in good health. The material sequenced was CD4+ T cells from PBMCs, cultured in vitro. CDR3: CASSYTSSGPGSEQFF. CDR3 bases: TGTGCCAGCAGCTACACCTCTAGCGGGCCGGGCTCGGAGCAGTTCTTC.